The present TCR beta chain was sequenced within a study of blood T cell repertoires in COVID-19. Study-wide context: Samples taken during acute and convalescent COVID-19 were collected in the United States, Italy and Spain.

Unmatched junction bases numbered 4, after V lost 0 bases and J lost 10 bases. The CDR3 consists of 13 residues. Germline V gives CDR1 LGHDT, CDR2 YNNKEL (reference sequence). In the authors' methods: Amplifying reference gene primers gave estimates of nucleated cell counts. Clones were sequenced by immunoSEQ multiplex PCR, and TCRdb holds only the in-frame ones, with some missing. V, J and clone size reflect that table, while D and trimming were determined from the DNA. The data hold just under 40,000 clones, with 75% to 85% observed a single time. The V and J genes are TRBV3-1 (or the pseudogene TRBV3-2) and TRBJ2-7; TRBD2 agrees at 9 bases. The sequence derives from a human donor in a cohort sampled during active COVID-19. Sequencing used peripheral blood. CDR3 protein: CASSQEVRGGQYF. As DNA, the CDR3 is TGTGCCAGCAGCCAAGAAGTGCGGGGGGGTCAGTACTTC.